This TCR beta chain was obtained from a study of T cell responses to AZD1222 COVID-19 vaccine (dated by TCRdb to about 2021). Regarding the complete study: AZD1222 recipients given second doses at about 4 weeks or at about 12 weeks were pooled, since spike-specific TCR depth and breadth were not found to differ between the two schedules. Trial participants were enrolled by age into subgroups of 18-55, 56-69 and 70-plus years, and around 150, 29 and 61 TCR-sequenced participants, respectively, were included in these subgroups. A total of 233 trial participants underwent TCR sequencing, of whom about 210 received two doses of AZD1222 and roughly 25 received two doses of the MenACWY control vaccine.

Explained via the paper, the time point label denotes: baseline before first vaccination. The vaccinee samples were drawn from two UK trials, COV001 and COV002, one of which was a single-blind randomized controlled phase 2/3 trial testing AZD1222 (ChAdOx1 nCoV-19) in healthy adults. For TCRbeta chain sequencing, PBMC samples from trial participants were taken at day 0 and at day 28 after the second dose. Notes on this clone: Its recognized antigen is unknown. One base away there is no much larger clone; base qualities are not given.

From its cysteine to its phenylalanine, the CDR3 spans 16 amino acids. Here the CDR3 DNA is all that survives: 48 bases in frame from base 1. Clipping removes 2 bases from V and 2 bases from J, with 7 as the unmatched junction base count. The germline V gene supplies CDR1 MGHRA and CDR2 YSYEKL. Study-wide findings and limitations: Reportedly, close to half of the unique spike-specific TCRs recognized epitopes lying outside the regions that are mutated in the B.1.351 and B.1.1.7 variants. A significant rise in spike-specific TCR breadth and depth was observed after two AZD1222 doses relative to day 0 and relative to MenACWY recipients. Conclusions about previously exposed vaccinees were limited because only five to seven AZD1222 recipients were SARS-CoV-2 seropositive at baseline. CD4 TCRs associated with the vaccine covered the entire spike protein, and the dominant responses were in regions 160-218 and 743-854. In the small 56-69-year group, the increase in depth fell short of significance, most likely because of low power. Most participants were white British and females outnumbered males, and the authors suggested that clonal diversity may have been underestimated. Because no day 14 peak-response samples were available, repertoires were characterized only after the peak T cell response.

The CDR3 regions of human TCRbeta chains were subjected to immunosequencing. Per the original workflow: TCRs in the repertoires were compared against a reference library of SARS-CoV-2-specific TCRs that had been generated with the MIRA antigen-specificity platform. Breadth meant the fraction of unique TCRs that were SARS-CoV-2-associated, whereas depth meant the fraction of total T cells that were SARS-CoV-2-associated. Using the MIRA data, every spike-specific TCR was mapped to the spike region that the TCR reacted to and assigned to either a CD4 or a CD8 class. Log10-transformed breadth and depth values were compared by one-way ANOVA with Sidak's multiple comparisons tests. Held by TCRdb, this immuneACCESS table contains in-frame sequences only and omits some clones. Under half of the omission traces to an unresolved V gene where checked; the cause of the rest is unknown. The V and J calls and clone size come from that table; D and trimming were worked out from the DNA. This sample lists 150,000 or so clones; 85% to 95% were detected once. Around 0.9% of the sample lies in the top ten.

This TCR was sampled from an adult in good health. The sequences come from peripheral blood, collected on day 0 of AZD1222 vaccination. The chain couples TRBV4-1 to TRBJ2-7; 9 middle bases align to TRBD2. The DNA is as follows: TGCGCCAGCAGCCAATTCCTAGCGGGGTCCGCCTACGAGCAGTACTTC. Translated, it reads CASSQFLAGSAYEQYF.